The sequence of this T cell receptor beta chain was determined in a study of cytomegalovirus exposure and HLA in healthy donors. This clone was counted between two and nine times. The antigen remains undetermined. The CDR3 is made up of 13 amino acids. Trimming removed 0 bases at V and 7 bases at J, with 9 bases between. Germline V gives CDR1 MNHEY, CDR2 SVGAGI. Study-wide results and caveats: Researchers catalogued around 150 TCR beta chains as cytomegalovirus-associated. Later analysis associated a missense DCLRE1C variant with TCR beta V- and J-gene trimming.

The study ran its PCR with 60 Vbeta and 13 Jbeta primers. Assay used: immunoSEQ multiplex PCR; TCRdb lists only in-frame clones, some missing. Of tens of thousands of clones in the sample, 79% were seen once. Sample: PBMCs. The gene calls are TRBV6-5 and TRBJ1-2; weak D call: TRBD1 (5 bases). This TCR was recovered from a man aged 25-45 years in good health and CMV-seronegative. CDR3 in amino acids: CASSYSGDRGYTF. DNA for the CDR3: TGTGCCAGCAGTTACTCAGGGGATCGTGGCTACACCTTC.